The 32 T cell receptor beta chains below all came from one sample that was sequenced in a study of cytomegalovirus exposure and HLA in healthy donors. Both 60 Vbeta primers and 13 Jbeta primers went into the PCR. TCRdb's copy holds only in-frame clones and misses some; the assay was immunoSEQ multiplex PCR. This listing includes about 130,000 clones. Sequenced input: PBMCs. These receptors came from a woman in her sixties in good health and CMV-seronegative.

V usage is TRBV4-1 and J usage is TRBJ2-7; TRBD2 agrees at 9 bases. This CDR3 has 17 residues. In germline, CDR1 is MGHRA, CDR2 YSYEKL. The junction had 9 bases not matched to a gene; V was cut back by 0 bases and J by 3 bases. The CDR3 sequence: CASSQDPSGRLNYEQYF. DNA of the CDR3: TGCGCCAGCAGCCAAGACCCCAGCGGGAGGCTTAACTACGAGCAGTACTTC.

The rearrangement joins TRBV7-9 to TRBJ2-7, with 8 positions matching TRBD2. The CDR3 totals 15 residues. The ends lost 5 bases at V and 2 bases at J; junction bases unmatched: 8. Germline-derived CDR1 and CDR2 are SEHNR and FQNEAQ (reference sequence). CDR3 sequence: CASSRGGTRTYEQYF. The CDR3 coding sequence is TGTGCCAGCAGCCGGGGGGGGACTCGAACCTACGAGCAGTACTTC. The full variable domain, with the rest looked up from reference TRBV7-9 and TRBJ2-7, is DTGVSQNPRHKITKRGQNVTFRCDPISEHNRLYWYRQTLGQGPEFLTYFQNEAQLEKSRLLSDRFSAERPKGSFSTLEIQRTEQGDSAMYLCASSRGGTRTYEQYFGPGTRLTVT.

The chain is built from TRBV4-1 and TRBJ2-1; 12 bases map to TRBD2. With 2 bases clipped from V and 7 bases from J, the junction kept 6 bases outside the gene matches. This CDR3 has 16 residues. Germline values: CDR1 MGHRA, CDR2 YSYEKL. In nucleotides, the CDR3 is TGCGCCAGCAGCCAAAGCAAAGGACTAGCGGGGAATGAGCAGTTCTTC. Translation gives CASSQSKGLAGNEQFF.

The chain is built from TRBV9 and TRBJ2-7; TRBD2 is a possible D gene (5 bases). Germline loops: CDR1 SGDLS, CDR2 YYNGEE. Trimming removed 2 bases at V and 1 base at J, with 13 bases between. This CDR3 comprises 15 residues. The CDR3 spells CASSVSGEASYEQYF. The CDR3 region has the DNA TGTGCCAGCAGCGTCTCCGGGGAAGCGTCCTACGAGCAGTACTTC.

This chain links TRBV15 with TRBJ2-2; D ambiguous. Germline values: CDR1 LNHNV, CDR2 YYDKDF (reference sequence). The CDR3 spans 15 residues. V was cut by 1 base and J by 5 bases, with 11 bases left in between. The CDR3 bases are TGTGCCACCAGCAGAGTGGAGACCACGACCGGGGAGCTGTTTTTT. Protein sequence: CATSRVETTTGELFF. Filled out from reference TRBV15 and TRBJ2-2, the complete variable domain reads DAMVIQNPRYQVTQFGKPVTLSCSQTLNHNVMYWYQQKSSQAPKLLFHYYDKDFNNEADTPDNFQSRRPNTSFCFLDIRSPGLGDTAMYLCATSRVETTTGELFFGEGSRLTVL.

The chain has TRBV27 and TRBJ1-1; possible D gene TRBD1, 5 bases. The CDR3 spans 14 residues. With 5 bases removed from V and 1 base from J, the gap between germline ends came to 11 bases. Germline V gene sequence: CDR1 MNHEY, CDR2 SMNVEV (reference sequence). The CDR3 reads CASSRAGRNTEAFF. CDR3 DNA sequence: TGTGCCAGCAGTAGGGCAGGGCGGAACACTGAAGCTTTCTTT.

The J gene is TRBJ2-1, the V gene TRBV7-9; 8 bases map to TRBD2. Germline-derived CDR1 and CDR2 are SEHNR and FQNEAQ (reference sequence). Unmatched junction bases numbered 6, after V lost 8 bases and J lost 6 bases. The CDR3 spans 13 residues. CDR3 protein: CASYIAGINEQFF. CDR3 bases: TGTGCCAGCTACATAGCGGGGATCAATGAGCAGTTCTTC.

CDR3 in DNA: TGTGCCAGCAGCCAGGGCGACATCACCTGGGAGACCCAGTACTTC. It encodes CASSQGDITWETQYF. The genes are TRBV14 and TRBJ2-5; unclear D gene. The CDR3 loop spans 15 amino acids. Germline V gene lookup returns CDR1 SGHDN and CDR2 FVKESK. V lost 3 bases and J 5 bases, leaving 16 bases between the germline ends.

The chain combines TRBV2 with TRBJ1-1; TRBD1 matches at 8 bases. Germline assignment: CDR1 SNHLY and CDR2 FYNNEI. This CDR3 is 13 amino acids long. V was pared by 8 bases and J by 2 bases, with 4 bases of the junction left unmatched. The CDR3 loop reads CASGGQGNTEAFF. CDR3 bases: TGTGCCAGCGGAGGACAGGGTAACACTGAAGCTTTCTTT.

V usage is TRBV14 and J usage is TRBJ2-2; 9 positions agree with TRBD1. CDR3 length equals 16 residues. J gave up 6 bases and V 6 bases, and 11 bases lay outside the gene matches. CDR1 and CDR2 (germline): SGHDN, FVKESK. Here the CDR3 DNA reads TGTGCCAGCAGTTACACTGGGACAGGGTTATCCGGGGAGCTGTTTTTT. Translated: CASSYTGTGLSGELFF.

The chain couples TRBV6-1 to TRBJ1-1; possible D gene TRBD1, 5 bases. Germline V gene data show CDR1 as MNHNS and CDR2 as SASEGT. Trimming pared 5 bases from V and 11 bases from J, leaving 18 bases between. This CDR3 is built from 13 residues. CDR3 in amino acids: CASSSGGHLEAFF. The DNA for the CDR3 is TGTGCCAGCAGTTCAGGTGGACATTTAGAGGCTTTCTTT.

J is TRBJ2-4 and V is TRBV30; D is possibly TRBD2 (6 bases). Germline V gene data show CDR1 as GTSNPN and CDR2 as SVGIG (reference sequence). The CDR3 spans 14 residues. V was trimmed by 8 bases and J by 8 bases, leaving 22 bases between them. CDR3 sequence reads: CAGQAALARDIQYF. DNA of the CDR3: TGTGCCGGACAAGCGGCGCTAGCGAGGGACATTCAGTACTTC.

This rearrangement joins TRBV6-6 to TRBJ1-2; D remains ambiguous. Germline V gene data show CDR1 as MNHNY and CDR2 as SVGAGI (reference sequence). Trimming removed 6 bases at V and 4 bases at J, with 12 bases between. The CDR3 is made up of 13 amino acids. The CDR3 DNA sequence: TGTGCCAGCAGACTCGACATTTTCTATGGCTACACCTTC. Its translation is CASRLDIFYGYTF.

V and J are TRBV9 and TRBJ1-1; D is unresolved. Germline V gives CDR1 SGDLS, CDR2 YYNGEE. This CDR3 contains 17 residues. V dropped 1 base and J dropped 5 bases, with 21 bases sitting between them. The CDR3 loop reads CASSVSNQVMSETEAFF. The DNA of the CDR3 is TGTGCCAGCAGCGTAAGCAACCAGGTGATGAGTGAGACTGAAGCTTTCTTT.

The CDR3 loop is CASSPSTDTQYF. For the CDR3, the DNA is TGTGCCAGCAGCCCCTCCACAGATACGCAGTATTTT. The chain recombines TRBV6-6 with TRBJ2-3; D unresolved. This CDR3 has 12 residues. Looked up from germline, CDR1 is MNHNY and CDR2 is SVGAGI (reference sequence). V was cut by 6 bases and J by 2 bases, with 6 bases left in between.

This sequence joins TRBV4-2 and TRBJ2-1, with D perhaps matching TRBD2 (5 bases). Trimming took off 6 bases at V and 9 bases at J, with 18 bases between the two ends. This CDR3 spans 14 amino acids. CDR1 is LGHNA, CDR2 YNFKEQ, per germline. The CDR3 region is CASRDGGGVGEQFF. In DNA form, the CDR3 reads TGTGCCAGCAGGGACGGTGGAGGCGTAGGTGAGCAGTTCTTC.

The chain couples TRBV5-1 to TRBJ2-7; D is perhaps TRBD1 (5 bases). Germline lookup yields CDR1 SGHRS and CDR2 YFSETQ. Between the trimmed V and J ends, which lost 1 base and 3 bases, there was a span of 14 bases. The CDR3 length is 15 residues. The CDR3 DNA sequence: TGCGCCAGCAGCTTGATGGGGCAGTCATTCTACGAGCAGTACTTC. As protein: CASSLMGQSFYEQYF.

The chain combines TRBV11-1 with TRBJ2-7; TRBD1 matches 10 bases. Germline V gene data show CDR1 as SGHAT and CDR2 as FQDESV (reference sequence). The ends lost 5 bases at V and 5 bases at J; junction bases unmatched: 3. This CDR3 has 13 amino acids. The CDR3, as DNA: TGTGCCAGCAGCCCAGGGACAGGGGACGAGCAGTACTTC. It codes for CASSPGTGDEQYF.

The V gene is TRBV7-9, the J gene TRBJ2-5; D is possibly TRBD1 (6 bases). The CDR3 covers 15 residues. Trimming took 1 base from V and 5 from J, leaving 14 bases between them. From germline, CDR1 is SEHNR and CDR2 FQNEAQ (reference sequence). The chain's CDR3 is CASSLGDYQGETQYF. CDR3 nucleotides: TGTGCCAGCAGCTTAGGAGACTACCAGGGGGAGACCCAGTACTTC.

This chain connects TRBV2 to TRBJ1-1; 7 nucleotides align to TRBD1. From germline, CDR1 is SNHLY and CDR2 FYNNEI. This CDR3 region has 14 residues. J lost 0 bases, V lost 3 bases, and 1 base had no gene match. The CDR3 coding sequence is TGTGCCAGCAGTGAGGGACAGATGAACACTGAAGCTTTCTTT. This gives the protein CASSEGQMNTEAFF.

The rearrangement links TRBV7-9 to TRBJ2-7; D is uncertain. The germline V gene has CDR1 SEHNR and CDR2 FQNEAQ (reference sequence). The CDR3 spans 15 residues. V was shortened by 5 bases and J by 3 bases, with 17 bases between the two germline ends. CDR3 amino acids: CASSPRSLKVYEQYF. CDR3 nucleotide sequence: TGTGCCAGCAGCCCCCGGTCCCTTAAAGTCTACGAGCAGTACTTC.

For the CDR3, the DNA is TGTGCCAGCAGCCAGGAGACTAGCGGGGTCGCTATTACCGGGGAGCTGTTTTTT. Protein: CASSQETSGVAITGELFF. This chain joins TRBV4-2 and TRBJ2-2; the match to TRBD2 covers 11 bases. This CDR3 comprises 18 residues. CDR1 and CDR2 (germline): LGHNA, YNFKEQ. The ends lost 3 bases at V and 5 bases at J; junction bases unmatched: 11.

Concerning this clone itself: Sequence at one end of the junction differs from germline and may be a read error. The chain combines TRBV13 with TRBJ1-1; D gene unclear. This CDR3 is built from 10 residues. Germline V gene lookup returns CDR1 PRHDT and CDR2 FYEKMQ (reference sequence). CDR3 bases: TGTGCCAGTAGCTTAGCTAGGGCTTTCTTT. It is translated as CASSLARAFF.

The chain couples TRBV10-2 to TRBJ1-2; D gene ambiguous. The germline V and J ends were trimmed by 10 bases and 3 bases, with 6 bases remaining between them. The V gene's germline CDR1 is WSHSY and CDR2 SAAADI. The CDR3 is 10 amino acids. CDR3 protein: CATLDYGYTF. The CDR3 nucleotides read TGCGCCACCTTAGACTATGGCTACACCTTC.

This rearrangement joins TRBV2 to TRBJ2-5; 7 nucleotides match TRBD1. Germline V gives CDR1 SNHLY, CDR2 FYNNEI. The CDR3 runs to 15 residues. The V segment lost 1 base and the J segment 5 bases; nucleotides outside the gene matches: 7. This CDR3 reads CASSEGGTAGETQYF. The CDR3 DNA follows: TGTGCCAGCAGTGAAGGGGGGACAGCTGGGGAGACCCAGTACTTC.

The rearrangement links TRBV2 to TRBJ2-1; D is perhaps TRBD2 (6 bases). The CDR3 contains 14 residues. V dropped 4 bases and J dropped 4 bases, with 11 bases sitting between them. The germline V gene encodes CDR1 SNHLY and CDR2 FYNNEI. The DNA of the CDR3 is TGTGCCAGCAGTGTTAGGGACTTATACAATGAGCAGTTCTTC. Residues: CASSVRDLYNEQFF. Together with reference TRBV2 and TRBJ2-1, the CDR3 gives the full variable domain: EPEVTQTPSHQVTQMGQEVILRCVPISNHLYFYWYRQILGQKVEFLVSFYNNEISEKSEIFDDQFSVERPDGSNFTLKIRSTKLEDSAMYFCASSVRDLYNEQFFGPGTRLTVL.

The V gene is TRBV18, the J gene TRBJ2-7; tentatively, D is TRBD2 (6 bases). Trimming left V 3 bases short and J 0 bases short, with 9 bases between. CDR3 length equals 14 residues. Germline CDR1 and CDR2: KGHSH and LQKENI. CDR3 loop: CASSPRAGSYEQYF. The CDR3 nucleotides read TGTGCCAGCTCACCTAGAGCGGGCTCCTACGAGCAGTACTTC. The entire variable domain, with the rest obtained from reference TRBV18 and TRBJ2-7, is as follows: NAGVMQNPRHLVRRRGQEARLRCSPMKGHSHVYWYRQLPEEGLKFMVYLQKENIIDESGMPKERFSAEFPKEGPSILRIQQVVRGDSAAYFCASSPRAGSYEQYFGPGTRLTVT.

With regard to this clone: The junction and the germline gene differ at one end; a read error may be behind it. The chain combines TRBV5-1 with TRBJ1-1, with TRBD1 as a possible D gene (6 bases). CDR3 size: 15 residues. In germline, CDR1 is SGHRS, CDR2 YFSETQ. The CDR3 sequence: CASNLGDSRGTEAFF. CDR3 in DNA: TGCGCCAGCAACTTGGGTGATTCGAGGGGGACTGAAGCTTTCTTT.

The chain is built from TRBV2 and TRBJ2-1; TRBD2 matches at 12 bases. Germline CDR1 SNHLY, CDR2 FYNNEI. CDR3 length: 15 residues. V dropped 6 bases and J dropped 7; count of bases not matched to a gene: 7. CDR3 sequence reads: CASRRTSGEGNEQFF. CDR3 DNA sequence: TGTGCCAGCAGGAGGACTAGCGGGGAGGGGAATGAGCAGTTCTTC.

The gene calls are TRBV5-1 and TRBJ1-1; 7 bases line up with TRBD1. CDR3 length equals 16 residues. Germline V gene data show CDR1 as SGHRS and CDR2 as YFSETQ. V lost 0 bases and J lost 4; bases outside the gene matches: 9. The CDR3: CASSLGGRQGGTEAFF. Here the CDR3 DNA reads TGCGCCAGCAGCTTGGGCGGACGACAGGGAGGCACTGAAGCTTTCTTT.

The chain couples TRBV5-5 to TRBJ2-4; the match to TRBD1 covers 8 bases. Germline CDR1 SGHKS, CDR2 YYEKEE (reference sequence). There are 15 residues in the CDR3. J gave up 3 bases and V 4 bases, and 6 bases lay outside the gene matches. DNA of the CDR3: TGTGCCAGCAGCAGGAGACAGGGGAGCAAAAACATTCAGTACTTC. It encodes CASSRRQGSKNIQYF.

The genes are TRBV27 and TRBJ2-7; the D is unclear. Germline V gene data show CDR1 as MNHEY and CDR2 as SMNVEV (reference sequence). The CDR3 spans 13 residues. Trimming pared 4 bases from V and 7 bases from J, leaving 14 bases between. The CDR3 reads CASSSSTVLEQYF. CDR3 DNA: TGTGCCAGCAGTTCCTCCACGGTACTGGAGCAGTACTTC.